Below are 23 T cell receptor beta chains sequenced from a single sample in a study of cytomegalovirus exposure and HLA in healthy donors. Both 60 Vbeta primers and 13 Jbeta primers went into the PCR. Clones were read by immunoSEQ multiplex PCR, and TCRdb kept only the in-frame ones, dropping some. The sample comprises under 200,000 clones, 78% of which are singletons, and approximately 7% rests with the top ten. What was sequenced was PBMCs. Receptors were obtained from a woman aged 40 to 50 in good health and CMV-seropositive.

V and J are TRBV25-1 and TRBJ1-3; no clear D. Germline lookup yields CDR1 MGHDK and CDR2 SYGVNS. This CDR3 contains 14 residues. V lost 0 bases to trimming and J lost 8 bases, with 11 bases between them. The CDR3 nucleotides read TGTGCCAGCAGTGAATATAAGACTTCGGACACCATATATTTT. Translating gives CASSEYKTSDTIYF. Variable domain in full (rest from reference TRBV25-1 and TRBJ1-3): EADIYQTPRYLVIGTGKKITLECSQTMGHDKMYWYQQDPGMELHLIHYSYGVNSTEKGDLSSESTVSRIRTEHFPLTLESARPSHTSQYLCASSEYKTSDTIYFGEGSWLTVV.

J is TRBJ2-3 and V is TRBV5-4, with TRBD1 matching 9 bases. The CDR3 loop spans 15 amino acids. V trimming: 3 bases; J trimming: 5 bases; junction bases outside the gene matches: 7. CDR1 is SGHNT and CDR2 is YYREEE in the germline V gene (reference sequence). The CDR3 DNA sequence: TGTGCCAGCAGCTCGCCGGGACAGGGATTAGATACGCAGTATTTT. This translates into CASSSPGQGLDTQYF.

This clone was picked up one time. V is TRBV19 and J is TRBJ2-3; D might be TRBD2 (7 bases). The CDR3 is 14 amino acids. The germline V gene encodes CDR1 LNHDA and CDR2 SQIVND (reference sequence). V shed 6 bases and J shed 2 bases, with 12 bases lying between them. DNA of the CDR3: TGTGCCAGTAGACCCGGGGGGCCCACAGATACGCAGTATTTT. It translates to CASRPGGPTDTQYF.

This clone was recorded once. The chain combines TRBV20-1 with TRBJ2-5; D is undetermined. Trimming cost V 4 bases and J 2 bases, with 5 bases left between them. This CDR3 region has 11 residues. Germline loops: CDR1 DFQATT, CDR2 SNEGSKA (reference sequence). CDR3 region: CSAKHQETQYF. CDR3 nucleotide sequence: TGCAGTGCTAAACATCAAGAGACCCAGTACTTC.

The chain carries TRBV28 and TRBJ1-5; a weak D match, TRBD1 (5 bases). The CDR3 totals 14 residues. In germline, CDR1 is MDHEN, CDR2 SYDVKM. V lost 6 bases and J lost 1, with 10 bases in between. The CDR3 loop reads CASRVRESNQPQHF. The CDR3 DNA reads TGTGCCAGCAGGGTCAGGGAAAGCAATCAGCCCCAGCATTTT.

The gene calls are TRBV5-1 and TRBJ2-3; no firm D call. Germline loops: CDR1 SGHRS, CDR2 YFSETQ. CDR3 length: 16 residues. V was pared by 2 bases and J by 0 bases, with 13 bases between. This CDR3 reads CASSFDAGLSTDTQYF. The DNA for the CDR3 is TGCGCCAGCAGCTTTGATGCAGGTTTAAGCACAGATACGCAGTATTTT.

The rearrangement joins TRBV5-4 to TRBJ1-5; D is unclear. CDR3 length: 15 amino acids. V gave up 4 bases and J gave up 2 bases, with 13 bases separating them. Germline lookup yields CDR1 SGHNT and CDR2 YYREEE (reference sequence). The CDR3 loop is CASSPPEDGNQPQHF. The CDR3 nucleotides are TGTGCCAGCAGCCCCCCCGAGGATGGCAATCAGCCCCAGCATTTT.

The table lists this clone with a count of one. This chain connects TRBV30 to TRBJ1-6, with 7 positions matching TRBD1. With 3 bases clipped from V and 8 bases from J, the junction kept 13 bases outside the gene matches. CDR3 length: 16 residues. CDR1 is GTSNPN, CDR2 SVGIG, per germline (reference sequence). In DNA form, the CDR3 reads TGTGCCTGGAGCTCCTCAAGAGGGGGCCGCTATTCACCCCTCCACTTT. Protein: CAWSSSRGGRYSPLHF.

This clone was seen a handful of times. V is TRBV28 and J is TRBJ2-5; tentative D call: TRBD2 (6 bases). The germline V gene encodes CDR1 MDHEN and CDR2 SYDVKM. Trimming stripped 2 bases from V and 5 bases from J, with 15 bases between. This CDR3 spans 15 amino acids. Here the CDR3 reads CASSLRRALGETQYF. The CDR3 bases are TGTGCCAGCAGTTTAAGGAGGGCCCTCGGGGAGACCCAGTACTTC.

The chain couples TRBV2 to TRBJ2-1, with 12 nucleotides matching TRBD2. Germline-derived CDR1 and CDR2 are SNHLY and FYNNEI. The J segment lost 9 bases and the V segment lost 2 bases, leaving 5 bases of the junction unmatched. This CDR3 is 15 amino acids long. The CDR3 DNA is TGTGCCAGCAGTGAACTAGCGGGGGGGCCGACTGAGCAGTTCTTC. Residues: CASSELAGGPTEQFF.

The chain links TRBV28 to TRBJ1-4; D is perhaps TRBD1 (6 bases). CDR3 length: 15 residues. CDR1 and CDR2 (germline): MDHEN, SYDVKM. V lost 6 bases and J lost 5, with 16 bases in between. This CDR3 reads CASRETGNMNEKLFF. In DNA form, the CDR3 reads TGTGCCAGCAGGGAAACAGGGAATATGAATGAAAAACTGTTTTTT.

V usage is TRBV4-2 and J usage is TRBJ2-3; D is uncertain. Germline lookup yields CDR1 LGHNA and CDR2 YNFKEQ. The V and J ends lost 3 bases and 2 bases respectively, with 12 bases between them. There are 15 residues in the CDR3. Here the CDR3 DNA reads TGTGCCAGCAGCCAGAGAGCGAGGTACACAGATACGCAGTATTTT. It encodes CASSQRARYTDTQYF.

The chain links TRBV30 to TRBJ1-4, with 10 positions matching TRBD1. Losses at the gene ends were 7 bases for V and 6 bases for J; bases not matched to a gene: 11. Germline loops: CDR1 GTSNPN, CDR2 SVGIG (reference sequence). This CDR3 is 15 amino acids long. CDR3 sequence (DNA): TGTGCCTATCTCAAAATGGGGACAGGGGATGAAAAACTGTTTTTT. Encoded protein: CAYLKMGTGDEKLFF.

CDR3 nucleotide sequence: TGTGCCAGCAGTGATTGGGCGGGGGGATCGAATGAGCAGTTCTTC. This translates into CASSDWAGGSNEQFF. The chain carries TRBV2 and TRBJ2-1; 8 positions match TRBD2. Per germline, CDR1 SNHLY and CDR2 FYNNEI. The CDR3 consists of 15 residues. V dropped 3 bases and J dropped 7; count of bases not matched to a gene: 8. The entire variable domain, with the rest obtained from reference TRBV2 and TRBJ2-1, is as follows: EPEVTQTPSHQVTQMGQEVILRCVPISNHLYFYWYRQILGQKVEFLVSFYNNEISEKSEIFDDQFSVERPDGSNFTLKIRSTKLEDSAMYFCASSDWAGGSNEQFFGPGTRLTVL.

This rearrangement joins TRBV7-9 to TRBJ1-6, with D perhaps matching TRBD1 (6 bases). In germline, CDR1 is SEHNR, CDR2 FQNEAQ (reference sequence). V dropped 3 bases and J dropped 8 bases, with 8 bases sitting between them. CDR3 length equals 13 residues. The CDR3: CASSLAGDSPLHF. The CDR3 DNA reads TGTGCCAGCAGCTTGGCAGGGGATTCACCCCTCCACTTT. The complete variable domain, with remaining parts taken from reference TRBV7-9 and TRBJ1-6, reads DTGVSQNPRHKITKRGQNVTFRCDPISEHNRLYWYRQTLGQGPEFLTYFQNEAQLEKSRLLSDRFSAERPKGSFSTLEIQRTEQGDSAMYLCASSLAGDSPLHFGNGTRLTVT.

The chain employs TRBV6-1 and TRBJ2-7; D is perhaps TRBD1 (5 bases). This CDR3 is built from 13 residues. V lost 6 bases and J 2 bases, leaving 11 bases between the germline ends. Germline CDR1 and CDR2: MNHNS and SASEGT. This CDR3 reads CASRPETAYEQYF. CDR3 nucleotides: TGTGCCAGCAGACCTGAGACAGCCTACGAGCAGTACTTC.

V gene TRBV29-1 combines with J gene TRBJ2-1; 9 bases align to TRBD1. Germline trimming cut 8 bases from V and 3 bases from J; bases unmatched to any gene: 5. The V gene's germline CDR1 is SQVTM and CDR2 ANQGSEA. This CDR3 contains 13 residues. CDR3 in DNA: TGCAGCTTGGGACAGGGCGGCTACAATGAGCAGTTCTTC. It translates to CSLGQGGYNEQFF.

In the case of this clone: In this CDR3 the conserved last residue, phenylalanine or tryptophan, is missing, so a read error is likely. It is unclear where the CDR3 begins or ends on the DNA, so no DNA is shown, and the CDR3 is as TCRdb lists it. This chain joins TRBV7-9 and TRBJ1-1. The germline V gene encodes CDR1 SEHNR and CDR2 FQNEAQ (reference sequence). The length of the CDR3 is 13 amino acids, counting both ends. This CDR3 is CASSLIGEAVGFL.

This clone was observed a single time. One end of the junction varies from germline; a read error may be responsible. The CDR3 DNA reads as TGTGCCAGCAATCAGGGGGCGAGCGGGGCCAACGGCCTGACTTTC. Translating gives CASNQGASGANGLTF. V and J are TRBV2 and TRBJ2-6; D may be TRBD1 (8 bases). The CDR3 is 15 residues long. The germline V gene has CDR1 SNHLY and CDR2 FYNNEI.

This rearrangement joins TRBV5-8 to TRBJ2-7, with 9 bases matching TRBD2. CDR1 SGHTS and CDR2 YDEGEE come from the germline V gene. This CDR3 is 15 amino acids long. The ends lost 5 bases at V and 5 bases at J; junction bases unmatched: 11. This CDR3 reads CASRAEGLAINEQYF. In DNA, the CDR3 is TGTGCCAGCAGGGCTGAGGGACTAGCAATCAACGAGCAGTACTTC.

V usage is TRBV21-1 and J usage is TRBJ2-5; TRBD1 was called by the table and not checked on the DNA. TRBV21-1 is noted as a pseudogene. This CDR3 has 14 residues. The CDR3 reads CASSKDWGPETQYF. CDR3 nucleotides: TGTGCCAGCAGCAAAGACTGGGGGCCGGAGACCCAGTACTTC.

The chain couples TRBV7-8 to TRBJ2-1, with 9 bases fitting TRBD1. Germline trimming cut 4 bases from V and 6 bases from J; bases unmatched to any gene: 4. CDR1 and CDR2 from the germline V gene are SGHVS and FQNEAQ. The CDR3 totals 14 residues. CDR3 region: CASSSTGGGNEQFF. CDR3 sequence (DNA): TGTGCCAGCAGCTCGACAGGGGGGGGCAATGAGCAGTTCTTC.

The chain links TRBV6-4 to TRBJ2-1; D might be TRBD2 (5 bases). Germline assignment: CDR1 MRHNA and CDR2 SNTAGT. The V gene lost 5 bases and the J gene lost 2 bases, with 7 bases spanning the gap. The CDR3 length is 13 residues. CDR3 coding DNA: TGTGCCAGCAGTCCGACTACCTACAATGAGCAGTTCTTC. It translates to CASSPTTYNEQFF.